This T cell receptor (beta chain) was sequenced in a study of identical twins. Germline V gene lookup returns CDR1 SGHNT and CDR2 YYREEE (reference sequence). CDR3 length equals 17 residues. Trimming took off 0 bases at V and 7 bases at J, with 20 bases between the two ends. TCRdb used MiXCR to reprocess the 5' RACE reads, holding one entry per CDR3 protein. Among approximately 700,000 distinct CDR3 sequences listed, 15% to 20% were seen once. The same sample was also studied in work on T cells expressing NK-cell markers. From that study: Cells sorted as CD3+CD56+NKG2C+, CD3+CD56+NKG2C- and CD3+CD56-NKG2C+ T cells supplied the TCR beta repertoires. Of the CD8+ T cells in roughly 6 donors, roughly 1.0-7.0% belonged to dominant NKG2C+ clonotypes.

The chain is built from TRBV5-4 and TRBJ2-1; D may be TRBD2 (6 bases). The material sequenced was PBMCs. The source of this sequence is a woman aged 18-29 years in good health. This chain's CDR3 is CASSLAPTSGLGNEQFF. The CDR3 bases are TGTGCCAGCAGCTTGGCCCCGACTAGTGGGTTAGGGAATGAGCAGTTCTTC.